A selection of T cell receptor beta chains follows, all from one sample in a study of cytomegalovirus exposure and HLA in healthy donors. The table came from immunoSEQ multiplex PCR; TCRdb's copy has only in-frame clones and leaves some out. The sample holds 130,000 or so clones, about three quarters seen once. The sequenced sample was PBMCs. Every receptor here comes from a woman aged 18-29 years in good health and CMV-seronegative. The CDR3 runs from the conserved cysteine through the conserved F or W. A D gene is named only where the DNA matches it firmly. A row's size may be missing; if present it is once, few, many or a size class.

D gene: -; J gene: TRBJ2-7; clone size: -; V gene: TRBV27; CDR3 DNA: TGTGCCAGCAGTCCCGAGAGATACAGGGCCGAGCAGTACTTC; CDR3 protein: CASSPERYRAEQYF
D gene: -; J gene: TRBJ2-4; clone size: -; V gene: TRBV7-9; CDR3 DNA: TGTGCCAGCAGCTTATTGAGGGCCAAAAACATTCAGTACTTC; CDR3 protein: CASSLLRAKNIQYF
D gene: -; J gene: TRBJ2-2; clone size: -; V gene: TRBV4-2; CDR3 DNA: TGTGCCAGCAGCCCACGCGATTCGAACACCGGGGAGCTGTTTTTT; CDR3 protein: CASSPRDSNTGELFF
D gene: -; J gene: TRBJ1-1; clone size: once; V gene: TRBV5-1; CDR3 DNA: TGCGCCAGCAGCTTGCATGGGCCTGGAGGGGCGCAGAACACTGAAGCTTTCTTT; CDR3 protein: CASSLHGPGGAQNTEAFF
D gene: -; J gene: TRBJ2-6; clone size: -; V gene: TRBV5-1; CDR3 DNA: TGCGCCAGCAGCCTAACAGGGTCCGGGGCCAACGTCCTGACTTTC; CDR3 protein: CASSLTGSGANVLTF
D gene: -; J gene: TRBJ2-7; clone size: -; V gene: TRBV6-1; CDR3 DNA: TGTGCCAGCAGTGAACAGGGCTACGAGCAGTACTTC; CDR3 protein: CASSEQGYEQYF
D gene: -; J gene: TRBJ1-5; clone size: -; V gene: TRBV7-2; CDR3 DNA: TGTGCCAGCAGCTTAATGGCAAGGGGTGGCAATCAGCCCCAGCATTTT; CDR3 protein: CASSLMARGGNQPQHF
D gene: -; J gene: TRBJ2-2; clone size: -; V gene: TRBV13; CDR3 DNA: TGTGCCAGCAACATCCAACAGGGAAGAACCGGGGAGCTGTTTTTT; CDR3 protein: CASNIQQGRTGELFF
D gene: -; J gene: TRBJ1-2; clone size: -; V gene: TRBV6-5; CDR3 DNA: TGTGCCAGCAGTTACCGGCAGGGTAAAGATCCTGGCTACACCTTC; CDR3 protein: CASSYRQGKDPGYTF
D gene: TRBD1; J gene: TRBJ1-4; clone size: -; V gene: TRBV6-1; CDR3 DNA: TGTGCCAGCAACCACAGGGGAAGGAATGAAAAACTGTTTTTT; CDR3 protein: CASNHRGRNEKLFF
D gene: -; J gene: TRBJ1-1; clone size: -; V gene: TRBV5-1; CDR3 DNA: TGCGCCAGCAGCTTGGTAGCGGGAGAAGCTTTCTTT; CDR3 protein: CASSLVAGEAFF
D gene: -; J gene: TRBJ1-1; clone size: -; V gene: TRBV6-5; CDR3 DNA: TGTGCCAGCAGTTACAAGGGGGTTGAAACTGAAGCTTTCTTT; CDR3 protein: CASSYKGVETEAFF
D gene: -; J gene: TRBJ2-1; clone size: -; V gene: TRBV7-9; CDR3 DNA: TGTGCCAGCAGCCCAGGACTCCTAGCCTACAATGAGCAGTTCTTC; CDR3 protein: CASSPGLLAYNEQFF
D gene: TRBD1; J gene: TRBJ1-3; clone size: -; V gene: TRBV12-5; CDR3 DNA: TGTGCTAGTGGTTTGGTAGGGGGCGCCTCTGGAAACACCATATATTTT; CDR3 protein: CASGLVGGASGNTIYF
D gene: TRBD2; J gene: TRBJ2-1; clone size: -; V gene: TRBV4-2; CDR3 DNA: TGTGCCAGCAGCCATACCGGGACTAGCGGGAGCAATGAGCAGTTCTTC; CDR3 protein: CASSHTGTSGSNEQFF
D gene: -; J gene: TRBJ1-3; clone size: -; V gene: TRBV6-5; CDR3 DNA: TGTGCCAGCAGTTACCGACCTTGGACAACTGGAAACACCATATATTTT; CDR3 protein: CASSYRPWTTGNTIYF
D gene: -; J gene: TRBJ2-7; clone size: -; V gene: TRBV11-3; CDR3 DNA: TGTGCCAGCAGCTTAGGAGCAATGGGGCCGACCGAGCAGTACTTC; CDR3 protein: CASSLGAMGPTEQYF
D gene: TRBD1; J gene: TRBJ2-7; clone size: -; V gene: TRBV18; CDR3 DNA: TGTGCCAGCTCACCACCGGCGGGACAGGGCTCCTACGAGCAGTACTTC; CDR3 protein: CASSPPAGQGSYEQYF
D gene: -; J gene: TRBJ2-2; clone size: once; V gene: TRBV5-1; CDR3 DNA: TGCGCCAGCAGCTTGGTCGGGAGGAACACCGGGGAGCTGTTTTTT; CDR3 protein: CASSLVGRNTGELFF
D gene: -; J gene: TRBJ2-5; clone size: once; V gene: TRBV27; CDR3 DNA: TGTGCCAGCAGTTTATCGCGGCAAGAGACCCAGTACTTC; CDR3 protein: CASSLSRQETQYF
D gene: TRBD1; J gene: TRBJ1-2; clone size: -; V gene: TRBV30; CDR3 DNA: TGTGCCTCCTCCGGGACAGGGGAGCGTTTCTATGGCTACACCTTC; CDR3 protein: CASSGTGERFYGYTF
D gene: -; J gene: TRBJ1-2; clone size: -; V gene: TRBV4-1; CDR3 DNA: TGCGCCAGCAGCCAACGGGGAATCTCTGGCTACACCTTC; CDR3 protein: CASSQRGISGYTF
D gene: -; J gene: TRBJ1-1; clone size: -; V gene: TRBV5-8; CDR3 DNA: TGTGCCTGCTTCGGGGTCGCTGAAGCTTTCTTT; CDR3 protein: CACFGVAEAFF
D gene: TRBD1; J gene: TRBJ1-2; clone size: -; V gene: TRBV5-1; CDR3 DNA: TGCGCCAGCAGCGAGGGGGCGTTGACTGGCTATGGCTACACCTTC; CDR3 protein: CASSEGALTGYGYTF
D gene: -; J gene: TRBJ2-1; clone size: -; V gene: TRBV7-2; CDR3 DNA: TGTGCCAGCAGCTTAGTTGGGACTCGGGGCGATGAGCAGTTCTTC; CDR3 protein: CASSLVGTRGDEQFF
D gene: TRBD2; J gene: TRBJ2-7; clone size: -; V gene: TRBV6-5; CDR3 DNA: TGTGCCAGCAGCCGGACTAGCGGGAGATACGAGCAGTACTTC; CDR3 protein: CASSRTSGRYEQYF
D gene: -; J gene: TRBJ2-7; clone size: -; V gene: TRBV5-1; CDR3 DNA: TGCGCCAGCAGCTTGGATAACGGGAGAGGACGCGAGCAGTACTTC; CDR3 protein: CASSLDNGRGREQYF
D gene: TRBD2; J gene: TRBJ2-7; clone size: few; V gene: TRBV5-1; CDR3 DNA: TGCGCCAGCAGCACCGGGACTAGCGTTATCTACGAGCAGTACTTC; CDR3 protein: CASSTGTSVIYEQYF
D gene: -; J gene: TRBJ2-1; clone size: few; V gene: TRBV7-9; CDR3 DNA: TGTGCCAGCAGCTTAGCGGCAGGCAATGAGCAGTTCTTC; CDR3 protein: CASSLAAGNEQFF
D gene: TRBD1; J gene: TRBJ2-7; clone size: -; V gene: TRBV27; CDR3 DNA: TGTGCCAGCAGTTCCGCTGGACAGGTTAGAGAGCAGTACTTC; CDR3 protein: CASSSAGQVREQYF
D gene: -; J gene: TRBJ1-1; clone size: -; V gene: TRBV6-6; CDR3 DNA: TGTGCCAGCAGTTGGAGGACGGGGAACACTGAAGCTTTCTTT; CDR3 protein: CASSWRTGNTEAFF
D gene: -; J gene: TRBJ2-1; clone size: -; V gene: TRBV30; CDR3 DNA: TGTGCCTGGAGTGTACGCTGGGCAGGGGAGGGCAATGAGCAGTTCTTC; CDR3 protein: CAWSVRWAGEGNEQFF
D gene: -; J gene: TRBJ1-2; clone size: -; V gene: TRBV6-1; CDR3 DNA: TGTGCCAGCAGTGAATCAACTAGCCTCGGGGGCTACACCTTC; CDR3 protein: CASSESTSLGGYTF
D gene: TRBD1; J gene: TRBJ1-1; clone size: few; V gene: TRBV11-2; CDR3 DNA: TGTGCCAGCAGCTTAGATGCGGGGACAGTTTTTGAAGCTTTCTTT; CDR3 protein: CASSLDAGTVFEAFF
D gene: TRBD2; J gene: TRBJ2-5; clone size: -; V gene: TRBV9; CDR3 DNA: TGTGCCAGCAGCGTATCGGGACTAGCGGAAGTCCAAGAGACCCAGTACTTC; CDR3 protein: CASSVSGLAEVQETQYF
D gene: -; J gene: TRBJ1-5; clone size: -; V gene: TRBV2; CDR3 DNA: TGTGCCACCTCCGGGGGGAGCTATCAGCCCCAGCATTTT; CDR3 protein: CATSGGSYQPQHF
D gene: TRBD1; J gene: TRBJ1-4; clone size: -; V gene: TRBV30; CDR3 DNA: TGTGCCTTCCGGGACAGGTGGATTGGTACGGAAAAACTGTTTTTT; CDR3 protein: CAFRDRWIGTEKLFF
D gene: -; J gene: TRBJ1-1; clone size: -; V gene: TRBV10-3; CDR3 DNA: TGTGCCATCAGTGACGTTGGAGGTAACACTGAAGCTTTCTTT; CDR3 protein: CAISDVGGNTEAFF
D gene: -; J gene: TRBJ2-2; clone size: -; V gene: TRBV30; CDR3 DNA: TGTGCCTGGGCCGGCAGGTTGACCGGGGAGCTGTTTTTT; CDR3 protein: CAWAGRLTGELFF
D gene: TRBD1; J gene: TRBJ1-1; clone size: -; V gene: TRBV6-1; CDR3 DNA: TGTGCCAGCAGTCGTCGGACAGGGCTGGATGAAGCTTTCTTT; CDR3 protein: CASSRRTGLDEAFF
D gene: TRBD2; J gene: TRBJ2-3; clone size: -; V gene: TRBV6-5; CDR3 DNA: TGTGCCAGCCAAGTGGGGGGGGAAACAGATACGCAGTATTTT; CDR3 protein: CASQVGGETDTQYF
D gene: -; J gene: TRBJ2-7; clone size: -; V gene: TRBV13; CDR3 DNA: TGTGCCAGCAGCTTAGATTTGGGGGAGGCGGACGAGCAGTACTTC; CDR3 protein: CASSLDLGEADEQYF
D gene: -; J gene: TRBJ2-3; clone size: -; V gene: TRBV15; CDR3 DNA: TGTGCCACCAGCTCCGGGGGAGTGTCTAGCACAGATACGCAGTATTTT; CDR3 protein: CATSSGGVSSTDTQYF
D gene: -; J gene: TRBJ2-1; clone size: -; V gene: TRBV4-1; CDR3 DNA: TGCGCCAGCAGCCAAGAACTGGTTAGTGAGCAGTTCTTC; CDR3 protein: CASSQELVSEQFF
D gene: TRBD1; J gene: TRBJ2-5; clone size: -; V gene: TRBV2; CDR3 DNA: TGTGCCAGCAGTGGGCAGGGGGCCGTGGGGACCCAGTACTTC; CDR3 protein: CASSGQGAVGTQYF
D gene: -; J gene: TRBJ2-7; clone size: few; V gene: TRBV21-1; CDR3 DNA: TGTGCCAGCAGCCCCGACGGTGGGAGGGCATACGAGCAGTACTTC; CDR3 protein: CASSPDGGRAYEQYF
D gene: TRBD1; J gene: TRBJ2-5; clone size: once; V gene: TRBV6-5; CDR3 DNA: TGTGCCAGCAGTCCGGCGGCAGGGGGCAGGGAGACCCAGTACTTC; CDR3 protein: CASSPAAGGRETQYF
D gene: TRBD1; J gene: TRBJ1-1; clone size: -; V gene: TRBV19; CDR3 DNA: TGTGCCAGTAGTACGAAGACAGGGACTGAAGCTTTCTTT; CDR3 protein: CASSTKTGTEAFF